The rows below give T cell receptor beta chains drawn from one sample of a study of cytomegalovirus exposure and HLA in healthy donors. The repertoire was sequenced with immunoSEQ multiplex PCR; TCRdb's copy has only in-frame clones and lacks some. The repertoire includes 200,000 to 300,000 clones, approximately 86% of them detected once, and 1% to 1.5% sits in the top ten. Sequencing was done on a sample of PBMCs. The receptors come from a woman aged 25 to 39 in good health and CMV-seropositive. The CDR3 runs from the conserved cysteine through the conserved F or W. D genes are given only for firm matches. Clone size is not always given. Where it is, it says once, few, many or a class for expanded clones.

clone size	J gene	D gene	V gene	CDR3 protein	CDR3 DNA
NA	TRBJ2-1	TRBD2	TRBV9	CASSVVGGTYNEQFF	TGTGCCAGCAGCGTAGTGGGAGGGACCTACAATGAGCAGTTCTTC
NA	TRBJ2-2	NA	TRBV5-1	CASSLSPGNTGELFF	TGCGCCAGCAGCTTGTCCCCAGGGAACACCGGGGAGCTGTTTTTT
NA	TRBJ2-3	TRBD1	TRBV7-8	CASSLAGQWFRGHTDTQYF	TGTGCCAGCAGCTTAGCGGGACAGTGGTTTAGGGGGCACACAGATACGCAGTATTTT
NA	TRBJ2-2	TRBD1	TRBV9	CASSPRDRGLIGELFF	TGTGCCAGCAGCCCGCGGGACAGGGGGCTTATCGGGGAGCTGTTTTTT
NA	TRBJ2-6	NA	TRBV27	CASSLYSGANVLTF	TGTGCCAGCAGTCTCTACTCTGGGGCCAACGTCCTGACTTTC
NA	TRBJ2-7	NA	TRBV28	CASSPQSLQGPYQEQYF	TGTGCCAGCAGTCCGCAATCCTTACAGGGACCGTACCAAGAGCAGTACTTC
NA	TRBJ2-7	NA	TRBV18	CASSRLDRYEQYF	TGTGCCAGCTCACGACTAGACCGCTACGAGCAGTACTTC
NA	TRBJ2-7	TRBD2	TRBV4-1	CASSQGTSGVYEQYF	TGCGCCAGCAGCCAAGGGACTAGCGGGGTCTACGAGCAGTACTTC
NA	TRBJ2-7	NA	TRBV11-2	CASSGSVYYEQYF	TGTGCCAGCAGCGGGAGTGTGTACTACGAGCAGTACTTC
NA	TRBJ2-3	TRBD2	TRBV9	CASSVLAGGNTDTQYF	TGTGCCAGCAGCGTCCTCGCGGGAGGGAACACAGATACGCAGTATTTT
NA	TRBJ2-2	TRBD2	TRBV19	CASSMSPGLAPNTGELFF	TGTGCCAGTAGTATGTCTCCCGGACTAGCGCCGAACACCGGGGAGCTGTTTTTT
once	TRBJ1-3	TRBD1	TRBV11-3	CASSSWTGPIYF	TGTGCCAGCAGCTCTTGGACAGGCCCAATATATTTT
NA	TRBJ1-1	TRBD1	TRBV27	CASSLLKAGGSEAFF	TGTGCCAGCAGTTTATTAAAGGCAGGGGGCTCTGAAGCTTTCTTT
NA	TRBJ2-1	TRBD2	TRBV9	CASSSLAGGGEQFF	TGTGCCAGCAGCTCCTTAGCGGGAGGAGGTGAGCAGTTCTTC
NA	TRBJ1-5	TRBD1	TRBV19	CARPQKGQLEPQHF	TGTGCCAGACCTCAAAAGGGACAGTTAGAGCCCCAGCATTTT
NA	TRBJ2-7	TRBD1	TRBV13	CASSGQGDAFSDEQYF	TGTGCCAGCAGTGGTCAGGGGGATGCTTTTAGCGACGAGCAGTACTTC
NA	TRBJ2-5	TRBD1	TRBV4-2	CASSLGQGGETQYF	TGTGCCAGCAGCCTAGGACAGGGAGGAGAGACCCAGTACTTC
NA	TRBJ1-2	NA	TRBV5-1	CASRTDRNYGYTF	TGCGCCAGCAGGACGGACAGAAACTATGGCTACACCTTC
NA	TRBJ1-2	TRBD1	TRBV6-5	CASSYRTGAGYTF	TGTGCCAGCAGTTACAGGACAGGGGCTGGCTACACCTTC
NA	TRBJ1-2	NA	TRBV29-1	CSTASDWEGSGYTF	TGCAGCACCGCTTCGGACTGGGAGGGATCGGGCTACACCTTC
NA	TRBJ1-2	TRBD1	TRBV15	CATSSEPGTGSTGTF	TGTGCCACCAGCAGTGAACCCGGGACAGGGAGCACGGGCACCTTC
few	TRBJ1-2	NA	TRBV11-3	CASTMPGQLYGYTF	TGTGCCAGCACCATGCCTGGACAGCTCTATGGCTACACCTTC
NA	TRBJ2-7	TRBD2	TRBV7-6	CASSLWPSGKREAALVQYF	TGTGCCAGCAGCCTTTGGCCTAGCGGGAAACGCGAGGCGGCACTAGTGCAGTACTTC
NA	TRBJ2-1	NA	TRBV25-1	CASSGGLHHYNEQFF	TGTGCCAGCAGTGGGGGACTCCACCACTACAATGAGCAGTTCTTC
NA	TRBJ2-5	NA	TRBV9	CASSAGVAGAFQETQYF	TGTGCCAGCAGCGCAGGGGTCGCAGGGGCCTTCCAAGAGACCCAGTACTTC
NA	TRBJ2-5	TRBD1	TRBV27	CASSPLRDREKTQYF	TGTGCCAGCAGTCCCCTCCGGGACAGGGAAAAGACCCAGTACTTC
NA	TRBJ1-5	TRBD1	TRBV19	CASSISTGNQPQHF	TGTGCCAGTAGTATATCGACAGGGAATCAGCCCCAGCATTTT
NA	TRBJ2-6	NA	TRBV21-1	CASPRVGSKLRGSPGANVLTF	TGTGCCAGCCCCCGGGTGGGTAGTAAGTTGCGGGGATCCCCTGGGGCCAACGTCCTGACTTTC
NA	TRBJ1-1	NA	TRBV11-3	CASSPWDTNTEAFF	TGTGCCAGCAGCCCTTGGGACACCAACACTGAAGCTTTCTTT
NA	TRBJ2-6	NA	TRBV5-1	CASSYAGSGANVLTF	TGCGCCAGCAGCTACGCAGGATCTGGGGCCAACGTCCTGACTTTC
few	TRBJ2-1	NA	TRBV9	CASSAGAGQSLKVQFF	TGTGCCAGCAGCGCAGGGGCGGGACAGTCTCTTAAAGTGCAGTTCTTC
NA	TRBJ2-1	TRBD2	TRBV9	CASSVLAGVHYNEQFF	TGTGCCAGCAGCGTTCTAGCGGGAGTACACTACAATGAGCAGTTCTTC
NA	TRBJ2-7	TRBD2	TRBV5-4	CASSLSGGRTYEQYF	TGTGCCAGCAGCTTGTCTGGCGGGAGGACGTACGAGCAGTACTTC
NA	TRBJ2-1	NA	TRBV5-1	CASSPGVGQFF	TGCGCCAGCAGCCCCGGGGTGGGGCAGTTCTTC
NA	TRBJ2-1	NA	TRBV5-6	CASSSTDYEQFF	TGTGCCAGCAGCTCAACGGACTATGAGCAGTTCTTC
NA	TRBJ2-3	NA	TRBV7-2	CASSLGVRLDTQYF	TGTGCCAGCAGCTTGGGCGTTCGTCTGGATACGCAGTATTTT
NA	TRBJ1-2	NA	TRBV6-6	CASSSRAGELGYTF	TGTGCCAGCAGTTCCCGGGCCGGGGAACTTGGCTACACCTTC
NA	TRBJ1-4	TRBD1	TRBV25-1	CASSEERGLGEKLFF	TGTGCCAGCAGTGAAGAAAGGGGGCTAGGTGAAAAACTGTTTTTT
NA	TRBJ1-2	TRBD1	TRBV28	CASRRQGVNYGYTF	TGTGCCAGCAGAAGACAGGGGGTAAACTATGGCTACACCTTC
NA	TRBJ2-5	TRBD2	TRBV5-6	CASSWTSGLETQYF	TGTGCCAGCAGCTGGACTAGCGGGCTGGAGACCCAGTACTTC
NA	TRBJ2-7	TRBD1	TRBV11-3	CASSADRWEIYEQYF	TGTGCCAGCAGCGCGGACAGGTGGGAAATCTACGAGCAGTACTTC
NA	TRBJ2-1	TRBD2	TRBV30	CAWSVLGTSGASEQFF	TGTGCCTGGAGTGTTCTTGGGACTAGCGGGGCCTCGGAGCAGTTCTTC
NA	TRBJ2-1	TRBD2	TRBV6-4	CASSDSSSGGYNEQFF	TGTGCCAGCAGTGACTCTTCTAGCGGGGGATACAATGAGCAGTTCTTC
NA	TRBJ1-4	NA	TRBV4-1	CASSQRATVGGNEKLFF	TGCGCCAGCAGCCAAAGAGCCACGGTCGGGGGTAATGAAAAACTGTTTTTT
NA	TRBJ1-1	NA	TRBV29-1	CSVLTGSDTEAFF	TGCAGCGTCCTGACTGGTTCGGACACTGAAGCTTTCTTT